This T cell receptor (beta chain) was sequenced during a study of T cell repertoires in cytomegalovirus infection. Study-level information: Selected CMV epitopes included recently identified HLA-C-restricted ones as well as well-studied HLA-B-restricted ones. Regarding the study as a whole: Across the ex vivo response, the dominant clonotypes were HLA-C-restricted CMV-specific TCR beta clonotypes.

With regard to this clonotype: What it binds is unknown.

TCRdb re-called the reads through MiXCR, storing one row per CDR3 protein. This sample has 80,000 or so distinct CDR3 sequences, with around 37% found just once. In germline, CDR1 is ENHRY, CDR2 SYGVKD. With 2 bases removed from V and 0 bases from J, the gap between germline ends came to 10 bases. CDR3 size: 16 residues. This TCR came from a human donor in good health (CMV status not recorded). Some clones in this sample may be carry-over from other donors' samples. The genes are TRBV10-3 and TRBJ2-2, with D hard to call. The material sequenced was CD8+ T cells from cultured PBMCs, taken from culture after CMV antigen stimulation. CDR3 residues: CAISEQVPANTGELFF. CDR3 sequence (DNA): TGTGCCATCAGTGAGCAGGTTCCCGCGAACACCGGGGAGCTGTTTTTT.